One sample yielded the 18 T cell receptor beta chains listed below, sequenced in a study of cytomegalovirus exposure and HLA in healthy donors. Primers for the PCR totalled 60 Vbeta and 13 Jbeta. Using immunoSEQ multiplex PCR, the repertoire was profiled, and TCRdb retains in-frame clones only, with some absent. The table lists roughly 190,000 clones, around 77% of them singletons. Sequencing used PBMCs. The receptors come from a woman aged 18 to 35 in good health and CMV-seronegative.

This clone has just a few counts. The chain uses TRBV9 and TRBJ2-5; 8 positions agree with TRBD2. Trimming removed 4 bases from V and 2 bases from J; junction bases left unmatched: 7. The CDR3 runs to 15 residues. Germline V gives CDR1 SGDLS, CDR2 YYNGEE. CDR3 in amino acids: CASSPRGGSQETQYF. CDR3 sequence (DNA): TGTGCCAGCAGCCCCCGGGGGGGGAGTCAAGAGACCCAGTACTTC.

The V call is TRBV7-9, the J call TRBJ1-2; tentative D call: TRBD1 (6 bases). Germline loops: CDR1 SEHNR, CDR2 FQNEAQ (reference sequence). V dropped 2 bases and J dropped 6 bases, with 13 bases sitting between them. The CDR3 sequence is 14 residues long. CDR3 in DNA: TGTGCCAGCAGCTTACAGACAGGTAGTCATGGCTACACCTTC. Translation gives CASSLQTGSHGYTF.

The chain couples TRBV14 to TRBJ2-7, with no clear D. This CDR3 contains 12 residues. Trimming removed 4 bases at V and 6 bases at J, with 10 bases between. CDR1 is SGHDN and CDR2 is FVKESK in the germline V gene. Written as DNA, the CDR3 is TGTGCCAGCAGCCTTTCGGTCGCCGAGCAGTACTTC. Protein product: CASSLSVAEQYF.

The rearrangement joins TRBV5-4 to TRBJ2-1, with 8 positions matching TRBD2. The CDR3 spans 15 residues. CDR1 and CDR2 (germline): SGHNT, YYREEE (reference sequence). With V trimmed by 4 bases and J by 8 bases, 11 bases remained unmatched. The CDR3, as DNA: TGTGCCAGCAGCGCCGCGGGACTAGTAAGCCATGAGCAGTTCTTC. It specifies CASSAAGLVSHEQFF.

The chain recombines TRBV28 with TRBJ1-2, with D tentatively TRBD1 (5 bases). V was trimmed by 8 bases and J by 0 bases, leaving 13 bases between them. This CDR3 is 14 amino acids long. Germline-derived CDR1 and CDR2 are MDHEN and SYDVKM. The CDR3 DNA is TGTGCCAGCCGCACTTTACAGGCTAACTATGGCTACACCTTC. Its translation: CASRTLQANYGYTF.

This clone was detected only a few times. The chain employs TRBV27 and TRBJ2-7, with a tentative D call TRBD2 (6 bases). This CDR3 spans 15 amino acids. Germline assignment: CDR1 MNHEY and CDR2 SMNVEV (reference sequence). Trimming removed 0 bases at V and 3 bases at J, with 12 bases between. CDR3 coding DNA: TGTGCCAGCAGTTTATCGGGGGGAAGTATCTACGAGCAGTACTTC. It yields the protein CASSLSGGSIYEQYF.

The chain couples TRBV27 to TRBJ1-1, with TRBD1 as a possible D gene (5 bases). The CDR3 loop spans 15 amino acids. Germline V gene sequence: CDR1 MNHEY, CDR2 SMNVEV (reference sequence). V was cut by 5 bases and J by 6 bases, with 19 bases left in between. CDR3 coding DNA: TGTGCCAGCAGTATAATCTACGACAGTTTACCTGAAGCTTTCTTT. This translates into CASSIIYDSLPEAFF.

The J gene is TRBJ2-1, the V gene TRBV7-3; TRBD2 matches 7 bases. The length of the CDR3 is 17 residues. With V trimmed by 5 bases and J by 7 bases, 17 bases remained unmatched. CDR1 is SGHTA and CDR2 is FQGTGA in the germline V gene. The CDR3 spells CASSRTPPAGEGNEQFF. The DNA for the CDR3 is TGTGCCAGCAGCCGAACCCCCCCGGCGGGGGAAGGAAATGAGCAGTTCTTC. Based on the CDR3 plus reference TRBV7-3 and TRBJ2-1, the full variable domain is GAGVSQTPSNKVTEKGKYVELRCDPISGHTALYWYRQSLGQGPEFLIYFQGTGAADDSGLPNDRFFAVRPEGSVSTLKIQRTERGDSAVYLCASSRTPPAGEGNEQFFGPGTRLTVL.

The rearrangement joins TRBV4-2 to TRBJ2-5, with 10 nucleotides matching TRBD2. This CDR3 spans 17 amino acids. The germline V gene encodes CDR1 LGHNA and CDR2 YNFKEQ. Unmatched junction bases numbered 11, after V lost 3 bases and J lost 4 bases. CDR3 sequence reads: CASSHQLSGTSAETQYF. The CDR3 bases are TGTGCCAGCAGCCATCAACTCTCTGGGACTAGCGCAGAGACCCAGTACTTC.

The chain uses TRBV5-1 and TRBJ2-7, with 9 bases identical to TRBD2. This CDR3 has 16 amino acids. The V segment lost 2 bases and the J segment 7 bases; nucleotides outside the gene matches: 13. CDR1 and CDR2 (germline): SGHRS, YFSETQ. The CDR3 DNA reads as TGCGCCAGCAGCTTAGGTCTTGCGGGAGGGCCAGGGGAGCAGTACTTC. This encodes CASSLGLAGGPGEQYF. Full variable domain (remainder filled in from reference TRBV5-1 and TRBJ2-7): KAGVTQTPRYLIKTRGQQVTLSCSPISGHRSVSWYQQTPGQGLQFLFEYFSETQRNKGNFPGRFSGRQFSNSRSEMNVSTLELGDSALYLCASSLGLAGGPGEQYFGPGTRLTVT.

This chain connects TRBV28 to TRBJ2-5, with D possibly TRBD2 on 6 matching bases. V was pared by 5 bases and J by 3 bases, with 16 bases between. Germline V gene lookup returns CDR1 MDHEN and CDR2 SYDVKM. The CDR3 is made up of 15 amino acids. CDR3: CASSPLGLTEETQYF. CDR3 nucleotides: TGTGCCAGCAGTCCCCTGGGACTGACAGAAGAGACCCAGTACTTC.

The V and J genes are TRBV19 and TRBJ1-5; D is possibly TRBD1 (5 bases). This CDR3 is 14 amino acids long. V lost 5 bases and J lost 5, with 13 bases in between. The germline V gene has CDR1 LNHDA and CDR2 SQIVND (reference sequence). Written as DNA, the CDR3 is TGTGCCAGTAGTCCCACGGGGGGAGATCAGCCCCAGCATTTT. The encoded protein is CASSPTGGDQPQHF.

The chain recombines TRBV28 with TRBJ2-5; tentative D call: TRBD1 (5 bases). This CDR3 region has 13 residues. The V gene's germline CDR1 is MDHEN and CDR2 SYDVKM. The V and J ends lost 1 base and 3 bases respectively, with 6 bases between them. The CDR3 loop reads CASSLYRKETQYF. CDR3 DNA sequence: TGTGCCAGCAGTTTATACAGGAAAGAGACCCAGTACTTC. Combining the CDR3 with reference TRBV28 and TRBJ2-5 gives the whole variable domain DVKVTQSSRYLVKRTGEKVFLECVQDMDHENMFWYRQDPGLGLRLIYFSYDVKMKEKGDIPEGYSVSREKKERFSLILESASTNQTSMYLCASSLYRKETQYFGPGTRLLVL.

This clone appeared a few times. The J gene is TRBJ2-3, the V gene TRBV7-2, with TRBD2 matching 7 bases. CDR1 and CDR2 from the germline V gene are SGHTA and FQGNSA. Trimming took 0 bases from V and 4 from J; bases not matched to a gene: 4. The CDR3 consists of 15 residues. The CDR3 is CASSLAGREADTQYF. The CDR3 coding sequence is TGTGCCAGCAGCTTAGCAGGCCGGGAGGCAGATACGCAGTATTTT.

The chain has TRBV30 and TRBJ1-5, with a tentative D call TRBD1 (5 bases). The germline V gene has CDR1 GTSNPN and CDR2 SVGIG (reference sequence). The CDR3 runs to 17 residues. With 0 bases removed from V and 4 bases from J, the gap between germline ends came to 19 bases. The CDR3 sequence: CAWSVQRGTGKNQPQHF. The CDR3 bases are TGTGCCTGGAGTGTACAGCGGGGGACGGGGAAAAATCAGCCCCAGCATTTT.

CDR3 amino acids: CASSFGDRGTYQPQHF. The CDR3 coding sequence is TGTGCCAGCAGTTTCGGGGACAGAGGGACCTATCAGCCCCAGCATTTT. The rearrangement uses TRBV28 and TRBJ1-5; 7 bases line up with TRBD1. V was pared by 3 bases and J by 5 bases, with 10 bases of the junction left unmatched. CDR1 is MDHEN, CDR2 SYDVKM, per germline. The CDR3 covers 16 residues.

With respect to this clone: The junction departs from the called germline gene at one end, perhaps through a read error. The V call is TRBV7-7, the J call TRBJ2-2, with TRBD2 as a possible D gene (6 bases). The germline CDR1 and CDR2 sequences are SSHAT and FNYEAQ (reference sequence). There are 16 residues in the CDR3. The CDR3 sequence is CASSLSSGLNTGELFF. CDR3 nucleotide sequence: TGTGCTAGCAGCTTATCTTCGGGACTCAACACCGGGGAGCTGTTTTTT.

The gene calls are TRBV25-1 and TRBJ2-2, with D perhaps matching TRBD1 (5 bases). Germline CDR1 is MGHDK and CDR2 is SYGVNS. CDR3 length: 14 amino acids. Between the trimmed V and J ends, which lost 5 bases and 5 bases, there was a span of 12 bases. This chain's CDR3 is CASSIGPGTGELFF. The CDR3, as DNA: TGTGCCAGCAGTATCGGACCAGGGACCGGGGAGCTGTTTTTT.